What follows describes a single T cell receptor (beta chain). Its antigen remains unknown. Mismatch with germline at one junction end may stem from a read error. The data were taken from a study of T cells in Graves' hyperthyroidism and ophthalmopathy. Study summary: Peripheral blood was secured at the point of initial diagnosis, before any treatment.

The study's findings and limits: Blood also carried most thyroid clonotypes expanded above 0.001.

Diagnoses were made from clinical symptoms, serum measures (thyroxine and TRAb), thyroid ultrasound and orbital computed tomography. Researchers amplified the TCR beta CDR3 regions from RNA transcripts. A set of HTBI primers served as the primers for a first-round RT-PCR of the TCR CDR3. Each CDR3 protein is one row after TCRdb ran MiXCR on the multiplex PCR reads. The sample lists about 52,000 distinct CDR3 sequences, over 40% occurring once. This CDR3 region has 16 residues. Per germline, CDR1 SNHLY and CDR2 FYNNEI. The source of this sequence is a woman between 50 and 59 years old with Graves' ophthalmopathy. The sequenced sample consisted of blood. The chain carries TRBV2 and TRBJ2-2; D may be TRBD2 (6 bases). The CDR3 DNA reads TGTGCCAGTAGTGAAGAGATAGCGGTGAACACCGGGGAGCTGTTTTTT. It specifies CASSEEIAVNTGELFF.